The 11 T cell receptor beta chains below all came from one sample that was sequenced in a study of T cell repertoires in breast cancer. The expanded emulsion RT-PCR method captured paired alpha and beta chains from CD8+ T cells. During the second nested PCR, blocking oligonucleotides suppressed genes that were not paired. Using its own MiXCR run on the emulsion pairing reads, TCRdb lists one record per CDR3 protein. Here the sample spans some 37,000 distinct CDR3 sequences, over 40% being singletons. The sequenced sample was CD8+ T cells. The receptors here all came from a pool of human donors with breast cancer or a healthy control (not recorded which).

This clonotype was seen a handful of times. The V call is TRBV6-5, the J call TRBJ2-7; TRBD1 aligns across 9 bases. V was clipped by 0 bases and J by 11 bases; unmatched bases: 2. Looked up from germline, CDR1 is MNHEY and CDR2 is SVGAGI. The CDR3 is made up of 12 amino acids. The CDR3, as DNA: TGTGCCAGCAGTTACTCCCGGGACAGGGAGTACTTC. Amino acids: CASSYSRDREYF.

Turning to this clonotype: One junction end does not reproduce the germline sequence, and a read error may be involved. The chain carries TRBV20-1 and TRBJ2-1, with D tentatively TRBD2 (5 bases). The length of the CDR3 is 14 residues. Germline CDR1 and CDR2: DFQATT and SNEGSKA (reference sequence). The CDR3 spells CSAAPTLGLGEKFF. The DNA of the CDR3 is TGCAGTGCGGCCCCTACACTAGGACTGGGTGAGAAGTTCTTC.

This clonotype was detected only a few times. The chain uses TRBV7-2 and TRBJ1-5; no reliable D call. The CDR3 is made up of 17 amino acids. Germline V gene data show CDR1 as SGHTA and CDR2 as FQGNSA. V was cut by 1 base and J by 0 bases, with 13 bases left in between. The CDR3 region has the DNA TGTGCCAGCAGCTTAGACGTGGTTATACCTAGCAATCAGCCCCAGCATTTT. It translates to CASSLDVVIPSNQPQHF.

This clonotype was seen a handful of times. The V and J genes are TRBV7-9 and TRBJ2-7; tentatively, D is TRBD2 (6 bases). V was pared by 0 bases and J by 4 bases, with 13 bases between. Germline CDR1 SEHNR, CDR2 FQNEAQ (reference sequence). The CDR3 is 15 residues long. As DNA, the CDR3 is TGTGCCAGCAGCTTAGCCCGGGACGGACTATACGAGCAGTACTTC. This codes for CASSLARDGLYEQYF.

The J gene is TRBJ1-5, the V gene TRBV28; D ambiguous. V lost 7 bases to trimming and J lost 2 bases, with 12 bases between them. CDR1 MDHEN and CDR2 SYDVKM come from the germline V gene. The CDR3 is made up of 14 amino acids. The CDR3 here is CASTISLGNQPQHF. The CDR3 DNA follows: TGTGCCAGCACTATAAGCTTGGGCAATCAGCCCCAGCATTTT.

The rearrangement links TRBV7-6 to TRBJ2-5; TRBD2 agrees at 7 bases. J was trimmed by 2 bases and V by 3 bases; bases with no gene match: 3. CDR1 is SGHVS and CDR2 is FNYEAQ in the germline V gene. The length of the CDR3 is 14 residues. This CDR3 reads CASSFLAEQETQYF. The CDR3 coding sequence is TGTGCCAGCAGCTTTCTAGCGGAACAAGAGACCCAGTACTTC.

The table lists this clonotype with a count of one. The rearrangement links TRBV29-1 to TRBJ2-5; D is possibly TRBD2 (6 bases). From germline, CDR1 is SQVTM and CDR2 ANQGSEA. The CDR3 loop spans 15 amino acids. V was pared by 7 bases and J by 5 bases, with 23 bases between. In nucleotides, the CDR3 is TGCAGCGCCCCTTTAGGGGCAGGAGGAGGGGAGACCCAGTACTTC. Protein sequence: CSAPLGAGGGETQYF.

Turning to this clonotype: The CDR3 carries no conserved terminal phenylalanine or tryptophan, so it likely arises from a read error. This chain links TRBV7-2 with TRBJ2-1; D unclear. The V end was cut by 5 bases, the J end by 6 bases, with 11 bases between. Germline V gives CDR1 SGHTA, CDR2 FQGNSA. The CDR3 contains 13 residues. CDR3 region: CASSLSRANEQFI. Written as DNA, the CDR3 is TGTGCCAGCAGCCTATCCCGGGCCAATGAGCAGTTCATC.

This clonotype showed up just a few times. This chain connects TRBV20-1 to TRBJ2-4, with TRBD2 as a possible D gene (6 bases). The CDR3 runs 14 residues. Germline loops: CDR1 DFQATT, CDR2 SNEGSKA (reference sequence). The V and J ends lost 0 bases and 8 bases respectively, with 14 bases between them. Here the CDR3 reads CSARDPGGGHIQYF. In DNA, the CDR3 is TGCAGTGCTAGAGACCCCGGGGGTGGTCACATTCAGTACTTC.

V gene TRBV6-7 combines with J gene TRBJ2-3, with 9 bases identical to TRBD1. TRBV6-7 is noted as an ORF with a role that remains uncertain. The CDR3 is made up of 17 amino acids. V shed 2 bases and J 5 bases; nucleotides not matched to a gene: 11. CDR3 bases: TGTGCCAGCAGTTACAGGTATTGGACAGGGGAAGGAGATACGCAGTATTTT. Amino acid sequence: CASSYRYWTGEGDTQYF.

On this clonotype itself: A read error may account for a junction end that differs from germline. CDR3 amino acids: CTSSYRDRRDTQYF. The CDR3 nucleotides are TGCACCAGCAGTTACCGGGACCGTCGGGATACGCAGTATTTT. The chain couples TRBV6-5 to TRBJ2-3, with D perhaps assigned TRBD1 or TRBD2 (5 bases each). In germline, CDR1 is MNHEY, CDR2 SVGAGI. This CDR3 has 14 amino acids.